This TCR beta chain was retrieved from a study of T cell responses to AZD1222 COVID-19 vaccine. Notes on the study in general: After two AZD1222 doses, spike-specific TCR breadth and depth rose versus day 0. Researchers took repertoire samples only after the peak T cell response had come.

The data were produced by immunoSEQ multiplex PCR, yet TCRdb's version contains in-frame clones alone and is incomplete. The sample lists 150,000 to 200,000 clones; 70% to 90% were seen once. In germline, CDR1 is GTSNPN, CDR2 SVGIG (reference sequence). V lost 2 bases, J lost 3 bases, and 26 bases lay in between. The CDR3 runs to 18 residues. On this clone itself: Its matching antigen is unknown.

The source material was peripheral blood, sampled 28 days after the second dose of the MenACWY control vaccine. The TCR was taken from an adult who received the MenACWY meningococcal vaccine as a control. This sequence joins TRBV30 and TRBJ2-7, with D uncertain. The CDR3 loop reads CAWSKSWGTLTLGYEQYF. The CDR3 bases are TGTGCCTGGAGTAAGTCTTGGGGTACCCTTACCCTAGGCTACGAGCAGTACTTC.